The following is a T cell receptor (beta chain) sequence with its context. This sample stems from a study of blood T cell repertoires in COVID-19. Overall study context: The samples span acute and convalescent COVID-19 from the United States, Italy and Spain.

The germline V and J ends were trimmed by 4 bases and 2 bases, with 7 bases remaining between them. Germline CDR1 reads KGHDR; CDR2 reads SFDVKD. CDR3 length: 13 amino acids. TCRdb's table, derived via immunoSEQ multiplex PCR, lists solely in-frame clones and lacks some. The repertoire holds 150,000 to 200,000 clones, with approximately 85% as singletons. The chain has TRBV24-1 and TRBJ1-2; D is unclear. The sequencing input was peripheral blood. This TCR came from an elderly woman with acute or convalescent COVID-19. The CDR3 sequence is CATSDRRNYGYTF. CDR3 sequence (DNA): TGTGCCACCAGTGACAGGAGGAACTATGGCTACACCTTC.